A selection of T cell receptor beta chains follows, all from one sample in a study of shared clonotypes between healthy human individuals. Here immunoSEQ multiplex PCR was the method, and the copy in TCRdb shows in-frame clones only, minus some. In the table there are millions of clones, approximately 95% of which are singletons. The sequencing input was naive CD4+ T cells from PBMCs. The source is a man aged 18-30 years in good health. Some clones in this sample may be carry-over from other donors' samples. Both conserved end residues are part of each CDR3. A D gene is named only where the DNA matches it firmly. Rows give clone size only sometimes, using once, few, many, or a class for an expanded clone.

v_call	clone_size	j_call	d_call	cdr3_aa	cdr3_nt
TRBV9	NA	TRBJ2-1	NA	CASSVELTSYNEQFF	TGTGCCAGCAGCGTAGAGCTAACATCATACAATGAGCAGTTCTTC
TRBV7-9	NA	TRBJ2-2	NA	CASARVQGKNTGELFF	TGTGCCAGCGCGCGGGTACAGGGAAAGAACACCGGGGAGCTGTTTTTT
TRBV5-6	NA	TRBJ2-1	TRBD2	CASSPLAGGTNSYNEQFF	TGTGCCAGCAGCCCACTAGCGGGAGGAACAAACTCCTACAATGAGCAGTTCTTC
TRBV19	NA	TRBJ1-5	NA	CASRETGPQHF	TGTGCCAGTAGGGAGACAGGGCCCCAGCATTTT
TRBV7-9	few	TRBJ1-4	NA	CASSLDAGEKLFF	TGTGCCAGCAGCTTAGATGCAGGGGAAAAACTGTTTTTT
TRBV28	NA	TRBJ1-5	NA	CASSLLTGQPQHF	TGTGCCAGCAGTTTATTAACAGGGCAGCCCCAGCATTTT
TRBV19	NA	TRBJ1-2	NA	CASSIARKGPNYGYTF	TGTGCCAGTAGTATAGCCCGGAAAGGACCCAACTATGGCTACACCTTC
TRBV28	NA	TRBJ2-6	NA	CASGGQAGANVLTF	TGTGCCAGCGGGGGACAAGCTGGGGCCAACGTCCTGACTTTC
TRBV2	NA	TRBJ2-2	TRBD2	CASSGTSGKFAGELFF	TGTGCCAGCAGTGGGACTAGCGGGAAATTTGCCGGGGAGCTGTTTTTT
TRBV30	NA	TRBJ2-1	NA	CAWRRDLQKYNEQFF	TGTGCCTGGAGGCGTGACCTACAAAAGTATAATGAGCAGTTCTTC
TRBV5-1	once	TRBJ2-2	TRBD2	CASSLAVTSGLGELFF	TGCGCCAGCAGCTTGGCCGTGACTAGCGGTCTCGGGGAGCTGTTTTTT